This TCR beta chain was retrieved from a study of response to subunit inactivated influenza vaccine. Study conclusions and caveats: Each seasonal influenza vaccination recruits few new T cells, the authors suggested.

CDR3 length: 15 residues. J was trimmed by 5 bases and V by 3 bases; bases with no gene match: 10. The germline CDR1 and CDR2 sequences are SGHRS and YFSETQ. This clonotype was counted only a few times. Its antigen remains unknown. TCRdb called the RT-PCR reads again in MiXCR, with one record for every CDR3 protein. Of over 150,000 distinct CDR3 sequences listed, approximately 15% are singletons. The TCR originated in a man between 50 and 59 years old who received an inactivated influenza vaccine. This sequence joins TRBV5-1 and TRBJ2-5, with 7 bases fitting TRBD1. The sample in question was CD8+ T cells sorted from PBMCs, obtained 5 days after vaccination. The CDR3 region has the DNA TGCGCCAGCAGCTCTCGACAGGGCCGTCCGGAGACCCAGTACTTC. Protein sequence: CASSSRQGRPETQYF.